This T cell receptor (beta chain) is drawn from a study of metastatic and nonmetastatic thyroid tumors (TCRdb year 2020). Regarding the research as a whole: Repertoires were compared across peripheral blood and tumor or nodule tissue samples from malignant and benign thyroid patients.

CDR1 LGHDT and CDR2 YNNKEL are derived from the germline V gene (reference sequence). The CDR3 numbers 13 residues from cysteine through phenylalanine. Just CDR3 DNA is preserved here, 39 bases in frame from base 1. In regard to this clone: Its recognized antigen is unknown. The junction departs from germline at one end; a sequencing error may be responsible.

Study-wide findings and limitations: In both blood and tumor samples, malignant tumors were reported to have significantly higher TCR beta diversity than benign nodules.

Receptor amplification or capture employed PCR. Data came from an Illumina HiSeq 4000. High-throughput sequencing was used to profile the TCR beta-chain CDR3 region of each patient. In the source study's methods: A classifier to discriminate distant-metastatic papillary thyroid cancer patients was built from CDR3 differences across clinicopathological groups. To measure repertoire diversity the researchers used the Shannon index, while the Morisita-Horn index served to gauge how similar the tumor and blood repertoires were. TCRdb applied fastp at Q25 and MiXCR to the public reads, then kept only in-frame beta chains. These V and J calls are TCRdb output, not the study's own analysis. The sample data list around 19,000 clones, and roughly 20% of these were observed just once. 27% of the sample goes to the ten largest clones. Before undergoing thyroid surgery, none of the patients had been given any kind of treatment. Using T-cell receptor beta sequencing, the researchers looked back retrospectively at clinical samples from patients, gathered between about 2012 and 2018.

This sequence uses TRBV3-1 and TRBJ1-2; the D gene cannot be named for sure. The clonotype was recovered from a female donor with papillary thyroid cancer or a benign thyroid nodule (not recorded which). Some clones in this sample may be carry-over from other donors' samples. Source material: blood. The CDR3 has the sequence CASSLPGRGGDTF. The nucleotide sequence reads TGTGCCAGCAGCCTCCCGGGCCGGGGTGGCGACACCTTC.